The 17 T cell receptor beta chains below all came from one sample that was sequenced in a study of tumor-infiltrating lymphocytes in primary liver carcinoma. Using a constant-region primer together with ProtoScript II reverse transcriptase, TCR beta cDNA was made from about 500 ng of total RNA. Three-round nested multiplex PCR performed with slightly modified ARM-PCR produced the TCR beta libraries. With TRBV1-TRBV30 forward primers and a C-beta reverse primer, the first two PCR rounds were run for approximately 10 cycles each. TCRdb ran MiXCR on the multiplex PCR reads and lists one entry per CDR3 protein. The table records 300,000 to 400,000 distinct CDR3 sequences, 65% of them present only once. The blood RNA (from unsorted whole blood) was obtained, and germline DNA was also extracted. The material sequenced was peripheral blood. The receptors here all came from a middle-aged man with primary liver carcinoma and hepatitis B virus infection.

Turning to this clonotype: A much larger clonotype is one base distant, so this may be a read error. In nucleotides, the CDR3 is TGTGCCAGCAGTGGCAGTGGGAACATTCAGTACTTC. The encoded protein is CASSGSGNIQYF. The chain uses TRBV6-6 and TRBJ2-4; unclear D gene. The CDR3 is made up of 12 amino acids. V gave up 5 bases and J gave up 7 bases, with 9 bases separating them. Germline V gives CDR1 MNHNY, CDR2 SVGAGI (reference sequence).

To note about this clonotype: The germline gene is not matched at one end of the junction; a read error may be the cause. This chain links TRBV6-6 with TRBJ2-3; 10 bases fit TRBD2. The CDR3 has 17 amino acids. Per the germline V gene, CDR1 is MNHNY and CDR2 is SVGAGI (reference sequence). The CDR3 bases are TGTGCTAGCAGTTACTCGTCCCTAGCGGGAGACTCAGGTACGCAGTATTTT. This gives the protein CASSYSSLAGDSGTQYF.

Of note for this clonotype: This may stem from a read error, because a much larger clone lies one nucleotide away. This chain uses TRBV12-3 or TRBV12-4 with TRBJ1-1; D call uncertain. Trimming took off 6 bases at V and 3 bases at J, with 17 bases between the two ends. The CDR3 runs to 15 residues. CDR3 sequence: CASRPPGSAHTEAFF. The CDR3 DNA is TGTGCCAGCAGACCACCCGGGTCAGCACACACTGAAGCTTTCTTT.

About this clonotype itself: The germline gene is not matched at one end of the junction; a read error may be the cause. The chain joins TRBV11-2 to TRBJ2-1; tentative D call: TRBD2 (5 bases). This CDR3 region has 14 residues. The V gene's germline CDR1 is SGHAT and CDR2 FQNNGV. The CDR3 DNA sequence: TGTACCAGCGGCGAGACTCGGCGGGTTGGTGAGCAGCTCTTC. Translated: CTSGETRRVGEQLF.

Concerning this clonotype: One end of the junction does not line up with germline, which may come from a read error. The chain employs TRBV11-2 and TRBJ2-7, with a possible D match to TRBD2 (5 bases). CDR1 is SGHAT, CDR2 FQNNGV, per germline. This CDR3 spans 14 amino acids. In DNA form, the CDR3 reads TGTGCAAGCAGCTTAGTTGTGGGAGAGTACGAGCAGTACTTC. It codes for CASSLVVGEYEQYF.

This clonotype was seen many times. The chain employs TRBV14 and TRBJ2-7, with a weak D call TRBD1 (6 bases). V gave up 2 bases and J gave up 5 bases, with 19 bases separating them. The CDR3 is 16 amino acids. Germline values: CDR1 SGHDN, CDR2 FVKESK. The CDR3 reads CASSQRDTLDADEQYF. The CDR3 DNA sequence: TGTGCCAGCAGCCAAAGGGACACTCTCGACGCCGACGAGCAGTACTTC.

A word on this clonotype: Compared with germline, one end of the junction differs, possibly owing to a read error. The chain uses TRBV14 and TRBJ2-3; D gene uncertain. Germline V gene lookup returns CDR1 SGHDN and CDR2 FVKESK. CDR3 length: 15 amino acids. CDR3 sequence (DNA): TGTGTCAGCAGCCAAGATCTGAGTGGCGCAGATACGCAGTATTTT. Encoded protein: CVSSQDLSGADTQYF. Variable domain in full (rest from reference TRBV14 and TRBJ2-3): EAGVTQFPSHSVIEKGQTVTLRCDPISGHDNLYWYRRVMGKEIKFLLHFVKESKQDESGMPNNRFLAERTGGTYSTLKVQPAELEDSGVYFCVSSQDLSGADTQYFGPGTRLTVL.

Comment on this clonotype: The missing conserved phenylalanine or tryptophan at the end of this CDR3 makes a read error likely. The J gene is TRBJ2-1, the V gene TRBV19, with TRBD1 matching 12 bases. CDR1 is LNHDA, CDR2 SQIVND, per germline (reference sequence). This CDR3 spans 14 amino acids. V lost 5 bases, J lost 8 bases, and 4 bases stayed unmatched. CDR3 DNA: TGTGCCAGTAGTCTCGGGACAGGGGGCGATGAGCAGTTCTGC. Protein: CASSLGTGGDEQFC.

Points on this clonotype: This may arise from a read error, as a much more abundant clone is one base away. The CDR3 sequence is CASSDLNTEAFF. DNA for the CDR3: TGCGCCAGCAGTGACCTGAACACTGAAGCTTTCTTT. This sequence joins TRBV10-2 and TRBJ1-1; D not resolved. This CDR3 contains 12 residues. Trimming took off 3 bases at V and 0 bases at J, with 2 bases between the two ends. The germline V gene has CDR1 WSHSY and CDR2 SAAADI.

The gene calls are TRBV5-1 and TRBJ2-7; tentative D call: TRBD1 (6 bases). The V gene's germline CDR1 is SGHRS and CDR2 YFSETQ. V lost 4 bases and J lost 5, with 19 bases in between. This CDR3 contains 15 residues. The CDR3 coding sequence is TGCGCCAGCAGCCCGAGGTACAGGGCCCCCCACGAGCAGTACTTC. Its protein product is CASSPRYRAPHEQYF.

Concerning this clonotype itself: Just one base apart from a much larger clone, this may be a read error. The V gene is TRBV5-1, the J gene TRBJ2-3; 7 bases agree with TRBD1. The CDR3 contains 14 residues. Losses at the gene ends were 5 bases for V and 9 bases for J; bases not matched to a gene: 12. Germline CDR1 reads SGHRS; CDR2 reads YFSETQ. This CDR3 reads CASSQSEQGVTQYF. The CDR3 region has the DNA TGCGCCAGCAGTCAGTCAGAGCAGGGGGTAACGCAGTATTTT.

The chain combines TRBV30 with TRBJ2-4, with a weak D call TRBD2 (6 bases). Trimming removed 2 bases from V and 1 base from J, with 15 bases in between. This CDR3 is 16 amino acids long. Germline loops: CDR1 GTSNPN, CDR2 SVGIG (reference sequence). CDR3 DNA: TGTGCCTGGAGTCAATCGGGAGTTTTGGCCAAAAACATTCAGTACTTC. Translated, it gives CAWSQSGVLAKNIQYF.

This clonotype was detected a few times. The V gene is TRBV28, the J gene TRBJ2-1; 7 bases map to TRBD2. The germline V gene has CDR1 MDHEN and CDR2 SYDVKM. This CDR3 comprises 15 residues. Trimming removed 8 bases from V and 3 bases from J; junction bases left unmatched: 10. The CDR3 loop reads CASQEGLADYNEQFF. The DNA for the CDR3 is TGTGCCAGCCAAGAAGGGCTAGCGGACTACAATGAGCAGTTCTTC.

The rearrangement links TRBV12-3 or TRBV12-4 to TRBJ2-7, with unresolved D. Trimming cost V 2 bases and J 3 bases, with 11 bases left between them. The CDR3 extends over 14 amino acids. The CDR3 loop reads CASSLSPGHYEQYF. The DNA for the CDR3 is TGTGCCAGCAGTTTAAGCCCAGGCCACTACGAGCAGTACTTC.

This clonotype showed up many times. The chain employs TRBV4-1 and TRBJ2-1, with 10 bases matching TRBD2. This CDR3 has 17 amino acids. CDR1 and CDR2 (germline): MGHRA, YSYEKL. The V gene end was trimmed by 0 bases and the J gene end by 0 bases; junction bases not matched to a gene: 2. The CDR3 loop is CASSQDPSGSSYNEQFF. In nucleotides, the CDR3 is TGCGCCAGCAGCCAAGATCCTAGCGGGAGCTCCTACAATGAGCAGTTCTTC.

A word on this clonotype: Just one base apart from a much larger clone, this may be a read error. J is TRBJ2-2 and V is TRBV4-1; 8 bases match TRBD2. CDR1 is MGHRA and CDR2 is YSYEKL in the germline V gene. This CDR3 region has 15 residues. The CDR3 loop reads CANSQTGGPSGELFF. DNA of the CDR3: TGCGCCAACAGCCAAACGGGAGGGCCCTCCGGGGAGCTGTTTTTT.

The chain carries TRBV7-9 and TRBJ2-5, with D possibly TRBD1 on 6 matching bases. V was trimmed by 3 bases and J by 3 bases, leaving 8 bases between them. The CDR3 totals 13 residues. Germline-derived CDR1 and CDR2 are SEHNR and FQNEAQ (reference sequence). The CDR3 DNA is TGTGCCAGCAGCTTCCGGACAGAAGAGACCCAGTACTTC. Translation gives CASSFRTEETQYF.